The 32 T cell receptor beta chains below were found in one sample sequenced in a study of cytomegalovirus exposure and HLA in healthy donors. The PCR used 60 Vbeta and 13 Jbeta primers. TCRdb's copy holds only in-frame clones and misses some; the assay was immunoSEQ multiplex PCR. The sample yields tens of thousands of clones, about 71% seen once. The specimen sequenced was PBMCs. The receptors were gathered from a woman in her 50s in good health and CMV-seropositive.

The V call is TRBV28, the J call TRBJ2-7, with 8 bases fitting TRBD2. The germline V gene has CDR1 MDHEN and CDR2 SYDVKM. The CDR3 runs to 15 residues. Trimming took 4 bases from V and 0 from J; bases not matched to a gene: 5. The DNA for the CDR3 is TGTGCCAGCAGTTCGGGAGGGTCTGTCTCCTACGAGCAGTACTTC. Protein: CASSSGGSVSYEQYF.

This rearrangement joins TRBV5-4 to TRBJ1-6; a possible D gene is TRBD1 (6 bases). V lost 5 bases and J lost 5, with 14 bases in between. This CDR3 is built from 15 residues. Germline V CDR1 and CDR2: SGHNT, YYREEE (reference sequence). CDR3 loop: CASRLTGVNNSPLHF. CDR3 coding DNA: TGTGCCAGCAGGTTGACAGGTGTTAATAATTCACCCCTCCACTTT.

The CDR3 here is CASRGQGTYNEQFF. CDR3 coding DNA: TGTGCCAGCAGGGGACAGGGGACCTACAATGAGCAGTTCTTC. The V and J genes are TRBV6-6 and TRBJ2-1; TRBD1 aligns across 10 bases. With 6 bases clipped from V and 2 bases from J, the junction kept 1 base outside the gene matches. The germline V gene encodes CDR1 MNHNY and CDR2 SVGAGI (reference sequence). The CDR3 is 14 amino acids.

This CDR3 reads CASSLRGGNEKLFF. The DNA for the CDR3 is TGCGCCAGCAGCTTGCGAGGGGGTAATGAAAAACTGTTTTTT. V is TRBV5-1 and J is TRBJ1-4, with a possible D match to TRBD1 (6 bases). Germline V gene sequence: CDR1 SGHRS, CDR2 YFSETQ. The V gene lost 1 base and the J gene lost 4 bases, with 8 bases spanning the gap. CDR3 length equals 14 residues.

This clone has just a few counts. The J gene is TRBJ1-5, the V gene TRBV11-2, with D hard to call. Per the germline V gene, CDR1 is SGHAT and CDR2 is FQNNGV. The CDR3 has 16 amino acids. Deletions cut 0 bases from V and 2 bases from J, with 11 bases between. The CDR3, as DNA: TGTGCCAGCAGCTTAGATATCGGGTCTGGCAATCAGCCCCAGCATTTT. Its protein is CASSLDIGSGNQPQHF.

The rearrangement links TRBV11-2 to TRBJ2-3; TRBD2 agrees at 7 bases. There are 17 residues in the CDR3. The germline CDR1 and CDR2 sequences are SGHAT and FQNNGV. Losses at the gene ends were 1 base for V and 3 bases for J; bases not matched to a gene: 10. The CDR3 bases are TGTGCCAGCAGCTTAGGGATCTTAGCGGGCTCGACAGATACGCAGTATTTT. Translation: CASSLGILAGSTDTQYF.

The V and J genes are TRBV7-9 and TRBJ2-3; 8 positions match TRBD1. Germline CDR1 reads SEHNR; CDR2 reads FQNEAQ (reference sequence). Germline trimming cut 6 bases from V and 2 bases from J; bases unmatched to any gene: 7. The CDR3 length is 15 residues. CDR3 residues: CASSPTGVLTDTQYF. CDR3 DNA: TGTGCCAGCAGTCCGACAGGGGTTCTCACAGATACGCAGTATTTT.

This clone has a handful of counts. V and J are TRBV11-3 and TRBJ2-2; D might be TRBD1 (5 bases). The germline V and J ends were trimmed by 3 bases and 5 bases, with 13 bases remaining between them. CDR1 and CDR2 (germline): SGHNT, YENEEA. This CDR3 region has 15 residues. CDR3: CASSFRQGTTGELFF. CDR3 coding DNA: TGTGCCAGCAGCTTTCGGCAGGGTACGACCGGGGAGCTGTTTTTT.

In its sample, this clone was seen a few times. V usage is TRBV6-1 and J usage is TRBJ2-3; tentatively, D is TRBD1 (6 bases). The germline V gene has CDR1 MNHNS and CDR2 SASEGT. The CDR3 runs 14 residues. V was shortened by 6 bases and J by 2 bases, with 12 bases between the two germline ends. Written as DNA, the CDR3 is TGTGCCAGCAGACCCCAGGGGATCACAGATACGCAGTATTTT. Translation gives CASRPQGITDTQYF.

The V and J genes are TRBV5-4 and TRBJ1-1; D remains ambiguous. CDR1 is SGHNT and CDR2 is YYREEE in the germline V gene (reference sequence). V dropped 4 bases and J dropped 0 bases, with 7 bases sitting between them. The CDR3 runs to 13 residues. Written as DNA, the CDR3 is TGTGCCAGCAGCAGTCAGTTGAACACTGAAGCTTTCTTT. Translation gives CASSSQLNTEAFF.

This clone was counted between two and nine times. V usage is TRBV4-1 and J usage is TRBJ2-6, with 8 bases matching TRBD2. The CDR3 consists of 18 residues. Germline V lookup: CDR1 MGHRA, CDR2 YSYEKL. V shed 0 bases and J 2 bases; nucleotides not matched to a gene: 6. The CDR3: CASSQDLAGGAGANVLTF. In nucleotides, the CDR3 is TGCGCCAGCAGCCAAGATCTTGCGGGGGGCGCTGGGGCCAACGTCCTGACTTTC.

Only one count was recorded for this clone. The chain carries TRBV5-5 and TRBJ2-3, with TRBD2 identical over 12 bases. The CDR3 spans 17 residues. The germline gives CDR1 SGHKS, CDR2 YYEKEE (reference sequence). The trim removed 3 bases at V and 2 bases at J, leaving 7 bases unmatched. The CDR3 sequence is CASSWGLAGGPTDTQYF. CDR3 nucleotide sequence: TGTGCCAGCAGCTGGGGGCTAGCGGGAGGGCCCACAGATACGCAGTATTTT.

A note on this clone: This sample includes further DNA sequences coding for the same CDR3. The CDR3 sequence: CASSLSPGQGQTVYGNTIYF. The CDR3 DNA reads as TGTGCCAGCAGTTTATCACCGGGACAGGGGCAGACAGTCTACGGAAACACCATATATTTT. The chain recombines TRBV27 with TRBJ1-3; 10 positions match TRBD1. V was pared by 0 bases and J by 4 bases, with 15 bases of the junction left unmatched. Germline V gene sequence: CDR1 MNHEY, CDR2 SMNVEV (reference sequence). The CDR3 is made up of 20 amino acids.

The V gene is TRBV9, the J gene TRBJ1-2; D gene ambiguous. The germline gives CDR1 SGDLS, CDR2 YYNGEE. The CDR3 covers 16 residues. V lost 3 bases and J lost 0, with 15 bases in between. The DNA for the CDR3 is TGTGCCAGCAGCGGAAAGATGGGCGCTGCTAACTATGGCTACACCTTC. It codes for CASSGKMGAANYGYTF.

This clone was counted between two and nine times. The rearrangement uses TRBV30 and TRBJ2-1; 8 bases are shared with TRBD2. With 3 bases clipped from V and 8 bases from J, the junction kept 3 bases outside the gene matches. Germline V CDR1 and CDR2: GTSNPN, SVGIG (reference sequence). CDR3 size: 12 residues. CDR3 sequence reads: CAWRKREYEQFF. The DNA of the CDR3 is TGTGCCTGGAGGAAGCGGGAGTATGAGCAGTTCTTC.

The rearrangement joins TRBV6-5 to TRBJ2-7; D possibly corresponds to TRBD2 (6 bases). Trimming stripped 5 bases from V and 7 bases from J, with 15 bases between. This CDR3 is built from 13 residues. Per the germline V gene, CDR1 is MNHEY and CDR2 is SVGAGI. The CDR3 DNA sequence: TGTGCCAGCAGTGGAGGGTCTTCTCGGGAGCAGTACTTC. Residues: CASSGGSSREQYF.

This chain joins TRBV28 and TRBJ2-7; perhaps TRBD1 as D (6 bases). Germline CDR1 and CDR2: MDHEN and SYDVKM. The CDR3 length is 14 residues. V was trimmed by 5 bases and J by 4 bases, leaving 15 bases between them. The CDR3: CASSPMTGFYEQYF. The DNA of the CDR3 is TGTGCCAGCAGTCCTATGACAGGTTTTTACGAGCAGTACTTC.

This clone has more than one count but fewer than ten. The chain carries TRBV28 and TRBJ1-2; 7 bases line up with TRBD1. Germline V gene lookup returns CDR1 MDHEN and CDR2 SYDVKM. V lost 4 bases and J lost 1; bases outside the gene matches: 9. This CDR3 comprises 16 residues. The CDR3 sequence: CASSSFSTGLNYGYTF. The CDR3 nucleotides read TGTGCCAGCAGTTCATTCTCGACAGGGCTTAACTATGGCTACACCTTC.

The CDR3 here is CASRLEGTGELFF. CDR3 bases: TGTGCCAGCAGGTTGGAGGGAACCGGGGAGCTGTTTTTT. The chain recombines TRBV27 with TRBJ2-2, with D possibly being TRBD2 (6 bases). Trimming removed 6 bases from V and 5 bases from J, with 10 bases in between. This CDR3 spans 13 amino acids. Germline V gene sequence: CDR1 MNHEY, CDR2 SMNVEV (reference sequence).

The chain employs TRBV2 and TRBJ2-2; TRBD1 agrees at 7 bases. The J segment lost 4 bases and the V segment lost 3 bases, leaving 5 bases of the junction unmatched. CDR1 is SNHLY and CDR2 is FYNNEI in the germline V gene. The CDR3 extends over 15 amino acids. CDR3 amino acids: CASSERGPLTGELFF. Written as DNA, the CDR3 is TGTGCCAGCAGTGAGAGGGGGCCTCTCACCGGGGAGCTGTTTTTT.

This chain connects TRBV7-3 to TRBJ2-1; 11 nucleotides agree with TRBD1. CDR3 length equals 16 residues. V dropped 0 bases and J dropped 2; count of bases not matched to a gene: 0. CDR1 is SGHTA, CDR2 FQGTGA, per germline. The CDR3 loop reads CASSLTGQGAYNEQFF. The CDR3 DNA is TGTGCCAGCAGCTTAACGGGACAGGGGGCCTACAATGAGCAGTTCTTC.

J is TRBJ1-2 and V is TRBV14; D perhaps matches TRBD1 (6 bases). The CDR3 extends over 20 amino acids. Germline V CDR1 and CDR2: SGHDN, FVKESK. V lost 0 bases to trimming and J lost 4 bases, with 27 bases between them. The CDR3 DNA is TGTGCCAGCAGCCAAGAGTTGGGGACATCGACAGCCCTCACGCTCTATGGCTACACCTTC. Translation: CASSQELGTSTALTLYGYTF.

In its sample, this clone was seen a few times. V usage is TRBV5-6 and J usage is TRBJ1-4; 7 bases are a match to TRBD1. Germline V gene lookup returns CDR1 SGHDT and CDR2 YYEEEE. CDR3 length: 14 amino acids. V lost 3 bases and J lost 6; bases outside the gene matches: 5. In DNA, the CDR3 is TGTGCCAGCAGCTGGGGACAGACAGATGAAAAACTGTTTTTT. It codes for CASSWGQTDEKLFF. Variable domain in full (rest from reference TRBV5-6 and TRBJ1-4): DAGVTQSPTHLIKTRGQQVTLRCSPKSGHDTVSWYQQALGQGPQFIFQYYEEEERQRGNFPDRFSGHQFPNYSSELNVNALLLGDSALYLCASSWGQTDEKLFFGSGTQLSVL.

The J gene is TRBJ1-5, the V gene TRBV10-3; 9 bases fit TRBD1. Per germline, CDR1 ENHRY and CDR2 SYGVKD. The CDR3 length is 16 residues. V trimming: 3 bases; J trimming: 6 bases; junction bases outside the gene matches: 9. CDR3 nucleotide sequence: TGTGCCATCAGTGATTCACGACAGGGGGGAAGTCAGCCCCAGCATTTT. Translating gives CAISDSRQGGSQPQHF.

The V gene is TRBV7-2, the J gene TRBJ1-1; 9 bases agree with TRBD1. Germline assignment: CDR1 SGHTA and CDR2 FQGNSA. The CDR3 sequence is 16 residues long. V gave up 5 bases and J gave up 7 bases; unmatched junction bases: 14. The CDR3 bases are TGTGCCAGCAGCCATAACAGGGGGCGACCGGGGGGTGAAGCTTTCTTT. Protein product: CASSHNRGRPGGEAFF.

The chain carries TRBV20-1 and TRBJ2-7; 9 nucleotides agree with TRBD1. Germline V gene lookup returns CDR1 DFQATT and CDR2 SNEGSKA (reference sequence). V was pared by 7 bases and J by 6 bases, with 4 bases of the junction left unmatched. The CDR3 is made up of 11 amino acids. The CDR3 DNA reads as TGCAGTGTATCGGGACAGGGCGAGCAGTACTTC. Translation gives CSVSGQGEQYF.

This chain connects TRBV11-3 to TRBJ2-2; 12 bases are shared with TRBD2. The germline V gene encodes CDR1 SGHNT and CDR2 YENEEA. V lost 5 bases, J lost 4 bases, and 8 bases stayed unmatched. This CDR3 has 17 residues. CDR3 residues: CASSLGLTSGSTGELFF. CDR3 coding DNA: TGTGCCAGCAGCCTGGGATTGACTAGCGGGAGCACCGGGGAGCTGTTTTTT.

This chain links TRBV27 with TRBJ2-5; the match to TRBD2 covers 8 bases. The J call is doubtful: the DNA matches TRBJ2-7 better. The CDR3 sequence is 15 residues long. Germline CDR1 MNHEY, CDR2 SMNVEV (reference sequence). CDR3 nucleotide sequence: TGTGCCAGCAGTTTTCTTACTAGCGGTACCTACGAGCAGTACTTC. Amino acids: CASSFLTSGTYEQYF.

This chain links TRBV21-1 with TRBJ2-1; the table gives TRBD1 as D, unverified against the DNA. TRBV21-1 is a pseudogene. The CDR3 extends over 16 amino acids. CDR3 residues: CASSSGGTGHYNEQFF. The CDR3 nucleotides read TGTGCCAGCAGCTCAGGAGGGACAGGGCACTACAATGAGCAGTTCTTC.

This chain connects TRBV2 to TRBJ1-6; TRBD1 agrees at 7 bases. The CDR3 loop spans 17 amino acids. V lost 7 bases, J lost 2 bases, and 11 bases stayed unmatched. Germline values: CDR1 SNHLY, CDR2 FYNNEI. CDR3 in DNA: TGTGCCAGCAAAAGTACAGGGGTATCAACCTATAATTCACCCCTCCACTTT. Its translation: CASKSTGVSTYNSPLHF. Drawing the rest from reference TRBV2 and TRBJ1-6, the complete variable domain is EPEVTQTPSHQVTQMGQEVILRCVPISNHLYFYWYRQILGQKVEFLVSFYNNEISEKSEIFDDQFSVERPDGSNFTLKIRSTKLEDSAMYFCASKSTGVSTYNSPLHFGNGTRLTVT.

The chain has TRBV30 and TRBJ2-7; D remains ambiguous. CDR1 is GTSNPN, CDR2 SVGIG, per germline (reference sequence). V was trimmed by 1 base and J by 12 bases, leaving 16 bases between them. This CDR3 spans 12 amino acids. This CDR3 is CAWSGRGEVPYF. The DNA of the CDR3 is TGTGCCTGGAGTGGGCGCGGCGAGGTTCCGTACTTC. The full variable domain, rest sourced from reference TRBV30 and TRBJ2-7, is SQTIHQWPATLVQPVGSPLSLECTVEGTSNPNLYWYRQAAGRGLQLLFYSVGIGQISSEVPQNLSASRPQDRQFILSSKKLLLSDSGFYLCAWSGRGEVPYFGPGTRLTVT.

The V call is TRBV4-1, the J call TRBJ2-1; TRBD2 aligns across 13 bases. The germline V gene has CDR1 MGHRA and CDR2 YSYEKL. The CDR3 spans 17 residues. V lost 2 bases and J lost 1; bases outside the gene matches: 2. The CDR3 region is CASSQRTSGRSYNEQFF. The CDR3, as DNA: TGCGCCAGCAGCCAACGGACTAGCGGGAGATCCTACAATGAGCAGTTCTTC.